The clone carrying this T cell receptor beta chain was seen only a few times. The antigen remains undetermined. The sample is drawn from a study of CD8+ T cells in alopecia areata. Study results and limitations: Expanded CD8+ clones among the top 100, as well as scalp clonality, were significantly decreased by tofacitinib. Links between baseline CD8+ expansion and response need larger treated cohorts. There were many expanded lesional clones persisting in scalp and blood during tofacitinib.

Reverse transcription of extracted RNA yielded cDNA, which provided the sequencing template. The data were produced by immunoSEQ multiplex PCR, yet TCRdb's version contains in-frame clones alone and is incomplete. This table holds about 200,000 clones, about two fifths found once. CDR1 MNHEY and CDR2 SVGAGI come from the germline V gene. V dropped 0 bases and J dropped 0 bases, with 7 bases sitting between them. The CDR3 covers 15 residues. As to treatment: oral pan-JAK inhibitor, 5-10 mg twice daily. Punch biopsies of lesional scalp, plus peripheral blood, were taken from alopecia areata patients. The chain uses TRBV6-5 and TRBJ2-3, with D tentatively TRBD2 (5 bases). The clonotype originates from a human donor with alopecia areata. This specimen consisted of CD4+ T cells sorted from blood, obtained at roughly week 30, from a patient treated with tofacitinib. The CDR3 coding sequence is TGTGCCAGCAGTTACTCGCAGCGGAGCACAGATACGCAGTATTTT. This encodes CASSYSQRSTDTQYF.